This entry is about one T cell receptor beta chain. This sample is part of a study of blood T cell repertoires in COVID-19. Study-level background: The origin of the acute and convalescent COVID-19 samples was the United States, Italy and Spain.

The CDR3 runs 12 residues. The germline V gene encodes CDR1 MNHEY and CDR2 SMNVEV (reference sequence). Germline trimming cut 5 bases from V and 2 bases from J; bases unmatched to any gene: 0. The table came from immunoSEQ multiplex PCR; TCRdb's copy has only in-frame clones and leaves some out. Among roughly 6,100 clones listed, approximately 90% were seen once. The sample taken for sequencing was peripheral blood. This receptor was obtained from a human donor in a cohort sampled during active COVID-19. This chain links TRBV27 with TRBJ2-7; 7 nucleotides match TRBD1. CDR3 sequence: CASSGTAYEQYF. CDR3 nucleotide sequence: TGTGCCAGCAGTGGGACAGCCTACGAGCAGTACTTC.